The present entry profiles one T cell receptor beta chain with its context. Its matching antigen is unknown. The data were taken from a study of CD8 T cells in ankylosing spondylitis. TCRdb reanalysed the 5' RACE reads using MiXCR and keeps one entry per CDR3 protein. The sample lists under 200,000 distinct CDR3 sequences; over 10% were seen once. Study-level results: Characteristic, it appeared, of ankylosing spondylitis blood was a TCR beta motif of roughly eight highly homologous variants.

The CDR3 consists of 16 residues. CDR1 is MDHEN, CDR2 SYDVKM, per germline. V shed 7 bases and J shed 2 bases, with 15 bases lying between them. The TCR was taken from a female donor with ankylosing spondylitis or in good health (not recorded which). The chain combines TRBV28 with TRBJ2-6; D possibly corresponds to TRBD2 (5 bases). The specimen sequenced was blood, either unsorted or a sorted T cell fraction (not recorded which). As DNA, the CDR3 is TGTGCCAGCAAACGGGGTCTATCAACTGGGGCCAACGTCCTGACTTTC. This encodes CASKRGLSTGANVLTF.